Below, 31 T cell receptor beta chains from the same sample are listed, as sequenced in a study of TIL therapy for anti-PD-1-resistant metastatic lung cancer. The libraries were made with immunoSEQ v3. The method was immunoSEQ multiplex PCR; TCRdb's version includes in-frame clones alone and lacks a portion of them. The table records 95,000 or so clones, roughly 65% of them present only once. The time point: pre-treatment sample, taken before nivolumab and TIL therapy. Most excised metastases sampled were pleural nodules or supraclavicular lymph nodes. Sequencing used tumor tissue, obtained at baseline. These receptors were taken from a person aged 25 to 85 with non-small cell lung cancer.

The chain couples TRBV12-3 or TRBV12-4 to TRBJ1-5; D uncertain. This CDR3 contains 13 residues. The V and J ends lost 2 bases and 7 bases respectively, with 9 bases between them. In DNA, the CDR3 is TGTGCCAGCAGTTTACTCGGGAGCCAGCCCCAGCATTTT. This codes for CASSLLGSQPQHF.

V gene TRBV6-2 or TRBV6-3 combines with J gene TRBJ1-4; unclear D gene. CDR3 size: 14 residues. The germline CDR1 and CDR2 sequences are MNHEY and SVGEGT. V was cut by 5 bases and J by 5 bases, with 12 bases left in between. The CDR3 spells CASSTWTGNEKLFF. The CDR3 region has the DNA TGTGCCAGCAGTACCTGGACCGGGAATGAAAAACTGTTTTTT.

This chain connects TRBV4-2 to TRBJ2-1; 8 nucleotides align to TRBD2. The CDR3 contains 16 residues. Per germline, CDR1 LGHNA and CDR2 YNFKEQ. The V and J ends lost 0 bases and 5 bases, in that order; junction bases with no gene match: 6. Here the CDR3 DNA reads TGTGCCAGCAGCCAAGATTTCAAGCGGGGGAACAATGAGCAGTTCTTC. It codes for CASSQDFKRGNNEQFF.

J is TRBJ2-1 and V is TRBV7-7; 8 bases are shared with TRBD2. V was pared by 6 bases and J by 4 bases, with 11 bases of the junction left unmatched. The CDR3 runs to 16 residues. Germline lookup yields CDR1 SSHAT and CDR2 FNYEAQ (reference sequence). This CDR3 is CASSKSGGAGYNEQFF. The CDR3 coding sequence is TGTGCCAGCAGTAAAAGCGGGGGCGCGGGGTACAATGAGCAGTTCTTC.

The gene calls are TRBV19 and TRBJ2-6, with TRBD1 identical over 7 bases. Germline trimming cut 4 bases from V and 1 base from J; bases unmatched to any gene: 7. This CDR3 comprises 17 residues. The germline gives CDR1 LNHDA, CDR2 SQIVND (reference sequence). The DNA of the CDR3 is TGTGCCAGTAGTAGGCGACAGGGAATGTCTGGGGCCAACGTCCTGACTTTC. This encodes CASSRRQGMSGANVLTF. Full variable domain (remainder filled in from reference TRBV19 and TRBJ2-6): DGGITQSPKYLFRKEGQNVTLSCEQNLNHDAMYWYRQDPGQGLRLIYYSQIVNDFQKGDIAEGYSVSREKKESFPLTVTSAQKNPTAFYLCASSRRQGMSGANVLTFGAGSRLTVL.

The rearrangement joins TRBV7-2 to TRBJ1-4; D is uncertain. Looked up from germline, CDR1 is SGHTA and CDR2 is FQGNSA. V was shortened by 1 base and J by 8 bases, with 8 bases between the two germline ends. The CDR3 extends over 13 amino acids. The CDR3 region is CASSLGGREKLFF. CDR3 coding DNA: TGTGCCAGCAGCTTAGGGGGTAGGGAAAAACTGTTTTTT. Filled out from reference TRBV7-2 and TRBJ1-4, the complete variable domain reads GAGVSQSPSNKVTEKGKDVELRCDPISGHTALYWYRQSLGQGLEFLIYFQGNSAPDKSGLPSDRFSAERTGGSVSTLTIQRTQQEDSAVYLCASSLGGREKLFFGSGTQLSVL.

V usage is TRBV9 and J usage is TRBJ2-3; 9 bases match TRBD1. Germline assignment: CDR1 SGDLS and CDR2 YYNGEE. Germline trimming cut 2 bases from V and 3 bases from J; bases unmatched to any gene: 4. The CDR3 runs 15 residues. DNA of the CDR3: TGTGCCAGCAGCGTGGGACAGGGATATACAGATACGCAGTATTTT. Protein sequence: CASSVGQGYTDTQYF.

This clone was seen more than once but under ten times. The CDR3 sequence is CASSIETGVAEAFF. In DNA form, the CDR3 reads TGTGCCAGTAGTATAGAAACAGGGGTCGCTGAAGCTTTCTTT. The chain employs TRBV19 and TRBJ1-1; 7 bases agree with TRBD1. The CDR3 sequence is 14 residues long. From germline, CDR1 is LNHDA and CDR2 SQIVND (reference sequence). The J segment lost 6 bases and the V segment lost 0 bases, leaving 4 bases of the junction unmatched.

The V gene is TRBV29-1, the J gene TRBJ2-5; D is perhaps TRBD2 (5 bases). Germline V CDR1 and CDR2: SQVTM, ANQGSEA. V was shortened by 3 bases and J by 1 base, with 18 bases between the two germline ends. This CDR3 region has 16 residues. The CDR3 DNA reads as TGCAGCGTTGATAGACCCCCGGGATCGTCCCAAGAGACCCAGTACTTC. Translation: CSVDRPPGSSQETQYF.

This chain links TRBV1 with TRBJ2-3; the D call TRBD2 from the table was never checked on the DNA. TRBV1 is classified as a pseudogene. This CDR3 region has 16 residues. In DNA form, the CDR3 reads TGCACCAGCAGCCGGGTCGACGGGAGGGCCCCAGATACGCAGTATTTT. Translated, it gives CTSSRVDGRAPDTQYF.

This clone was observed a single time. The V call is TRBV4-3, the J call TRBJ2-6; D is undetermined. V was trimmed by 0 bases and J by 0 bases, leaving 6 bases between them. Germline V gives CDR1 LGHNA, CDR2 YSLEER. The CDR3 runs to 16 residues. This chain's CDR3 is CASSQDTGSGANVLTF. DNA of the CDR3: TGCGCCAGCAGCCAAGATACGGGCTCTGGGGCCAACGTCCTGACTTTC.

J is TRBJ2-3 and V is TRBV5-4; 8 bases are shared with TRBD1. Germline CDR1 SGHNT, CDR2 YYREEE (reference sequence). The CDR3 contains 15 residues. Trimming removed 4 bases from V and 2 bases from J; junction bases left unmatched: 6. The CDR3 region is CASSQTGDITDTQYF. DNA for the CDR3: TGTGCCAGCAGCCAGACAGGGGATATCACAGATACGCAGTATTTT.

The chain recombines TRBV7-9 with TRBJ2-7, with 10 bases fitting TRBD1. The junction had 5 bases not matched to a gene; V was cut back by 5 bases and J by 4 bases. CDR1 is SEHNR and CDR2 is FQNEAQ in the germline V gene (reference sequence). The CDR3 runs to 14 residues. Here the CDR3 DNA reads TGTGCCAGCAGCATCAGACAGGGGGCTTACGAGCAGTACTTC. As protein: CASSIRQGAYEQYF.

The CDR3 DNA follows: TGTGCCAGCAGCTTTTATAGGGAGGATGCGCAGTTCTTC. It specifies CASSFYREDAQFF. The chain has TRBV7-9 and TRBJ2-1; D is possibly TRBD2 (6 bases). Germline CDR1 and CDR2: SEHNR and FQNEAQ (reference sequence). The CDR3 extends over 13 amino acids. V dropped 3 bases and J dropped 12 bases, with 15 bases sitting between them.

The J gene is TRBJ2-1, the V gene TRBV20-1; D is unclear. This CDR3 contains 11 residues. V lost 3 bases to trimming and J lost 3 bases, with 3 bases between them. The germline V gene has CDR1 DFQATT and CDR2 SNEGSKA (reference sequence). The CDR3 DNA sequence: TGCAGTGCTAGTAACTACAATGAGCAGTTCTTC. This encodes CSASNYNEQFF.

The chain carries TRBV29-1 and TRBJ2-7, with D tentatively TRBD2 (6 bases). Trimming cost V 4 bases and J 3 bases, with 19 bases left between them. The CDR3 consists of 15 residues. Germline values: CDR1 SQVTM, CDR2 ANQGSEA. The CDR3 here is CSVAESWGVGYEQYF. The CDR3 DNA reads as TGCAGCGTTGCTGAGAGTTGGGGGGTAGGCTACGAGCAGTACTTC.

This clone was picked up many times. The chain couples TRBV7-2 to TRBJ2-1; 9 nucleotides agree with TRBD2. In germline, CDR1 is SGHTA, CDR2 FQGNSA. V was clipped by 4 bases and J by 0 bases; unmatched bases: 4. The CDR3 length is 16 residues. The CDR3 loop reads CASSSHSGSSYNEQFF. In nucleotides, the CDR3 is TGTGCCAGCAGCTCCCATAGCGGGAGCTCCTACAATGAGCAGTTCTTC. Full variable domain (remainder filled in from reference TRBV7-2 and TRBJ2-1): GAGVSQSPSNKVTEKGKDVELRCDPISGHTALYWYRQSLGQGLEFLIYFQGNSAPDKSGLPSDRFSAERTGGSVSTLTIQRTQQEDSAVYLCASSSHSGSSYNEQFFGPGTRLTVL.

This chain joins TRBV19 and TRBJ2-7, with 8 bases that match TRBD1. Germline CDR1 is LNHDA and CDR2 is SQIVND (reference sequence). The CDR3 has 15 residues. With V trimmed by 5 bases and J by 1 base, 7 bases remained unmatched. CDR3 in DNA: TGTGCCAGTAGTTTTAAGGGACAGGATTCCTACGAGCAGTACTTC. Translated: CASSFKGQDSYEQYF.

The chain carries TRBV4-2 and TRBJ2-7; 7 bases are a match to TRBD2. The CDR3 runs to 15 residues. Germline lookup yields CDR1 LGHNA and CDR2 YNFKEQ. Trimming cost V 1 base and J 4 bases; bases outside gene matches: 7. The CDR3 nucleotides are TGTGCCAGCAGCCAAGCGGGCGGGAGTCGGTACGAGCAGTACTTC. This translates into CASSQAGGSRYEQYF.

This clone was seen a single time. This rearrangement joins TRBV6-5 to TRBJ2-5, with D possibly being TRBD2 (5 bases). V was trimmed by 8 bases and J by 2 bases, leaving 12 bases between them. Germline V gives CDR1 MNHEY, CDR2 SVGAGI. The CDR3 totals 13 residues. In DNA, the CDR3 is TGTGCCAGCGGCTGGACTGAACAAGAGACCCAGTACTTC. It encodes CASGWTEQETQYF.

The chain couples TRBV7-2 to TRBJ2-5, with 14 nucleotides matching TRBD2. The V and J ends lost 5 bases and 4 bases, in that order; junction bases with no gene match: 6. Germline V lookup: CDR1 SGHTA, CDR2 FQGNSA. The CDR3 extends over 16 amino acids. CDR3 region: CASSLMGLAGAETQYF. The CDR3 DNA is TGTGCCAGCAGCCTAATGGGACTAGCGGGGGCAGAGACCCAGTACTTC.

Ten or more counts support this clone. V usage is TRBV28 and J usage is TRBJ2-2; unclear D gene. This CDR3 is built from 15 residues. V lost 3 bases, J lost 6 bases, and 14 bases lay in between. CDR1 is MDHEN, CDR2 SYDVKM, per germline. The CDR3: CASSFGASVAGELFF. As DNA, the CDR3 is TGTGCCAGCAGTTTTGGTGCTTCGGTCGCCGGGGAGCTGTTTTTT.

This clone was detected a few times. The chain recombines TRBV7-2 with TRBJ1-6; D may be TRBD1 (6 bases). Germline-derived CDR1 and CDR2 are SGHTA and FQGNSA. V dropped 2 bases and J dropped 11 bases, with 16 bases sitting between them. This CDR3 comprises 15 residues. CDR3 loop: CASSLHTGLGAPLHF. CDR3 coding DNA: TGTGCCAGCAGCTTACATACAGGGCTTGGAGCACCCCTCCACTTT. Looking up the rest from reference TRBV7-2 and TRBJ1-6 gives the full variable domain: GAGVSQSPSNKVTEKGKDVELRCDPISGHTALYWYRQSLGQGLEFLIYFQGNSAPDKSGLPSDRFSAERTGGSVSTLTIQRTQQEDSAVYLCASSLHTGLGAPLHFGNGTRLTVT.

This clone has more than one count but fewer than ten. This chain links TRBV7-7 with TRBJ2-1; 9 bases align to TRBD1. The V segment lost 5 bases and the J segment 5 bases; nucleotides outside the gene matches: 7. The germline V gene has CDR1 SSHAT and CDR2 FNYEAQ (reference sequence). This CDR3 is built from 15 residues. CDR3 coding DNA: TGTGCCAGCAGCCTAGGACAGGGGATGAACAATGAGCAGTTCTTC. Residues: CASSLGQGMNNEQFF.

V gene TRBV6-5 combines with J gene TRBJ2-3; 9 nucleotides agree with TRBD1. The CDR3 contains 15 residues. V shed 7 bases and J 4 bases; nucleotides not matched to a gene: 9. CDR1 MNHEY and CDR2 SVGAGI come from the germline V gene. DNA for the CDR3: TGTGCCAGCAATCTGGGACAGGGAGTCGCAGATACGCAGTATTTT. Its translation: CASNLGQGVADTQYF.

V usage is TRBV5-1 and J usage is TRBJ2-5; 7 nucleotides match TRBD2. Germline CDR1 reads SGHRS; CDR2 reads YFSETQ. The CDR3 spans 16 residues. Unmatched junction bases numbered 12, after V lost 4 bases and J lost 3 bases. The CDR3 DNA reads TGCGCCAGCAGCCCGAAAATGGGGGGGATGGAAGAGACCCAGTACTTC. Its translation: CASSPKMGGMEETQYF.

Here the CDR3 DNA reads TGCGCCAGCAGCCAAGATTCAGGGTATTCACCCCTCCACTTT. Translated: CASSQDSGYSPLHF. J is TRBJ1-6 and V is TRBV4-3; the D gene is possibly TRBD1 (5 bases). The germline CDR1 and CDR2 sequences are LGHNA and YSLEER. Trimming stripped 0 bases from V and 8 bases from J, with 8 bases between. The CDR3 sequence is 14 residues long.

The chain carries TRBV5-4 and TRBJ2-7; D possibly matches TRBD1 or TRBD2 (5 bases each). The CDR3 runs 16 residues. The V gene's germline CDR1 is SGHNT and CDR2 YYREEE (reference sequence). Trimming pared 0 bases from V and 0 bases from J, leaving 13 bases between. The CDR3 is CASSLAGTTFSYEQYF. The CDR3 DNA follows: TGTGCCAGCAGCTTGGCCGGGACCACCTTCTCCTACGAGCAGTACTTC. Using reference TRBV5-4 and TRBJ2-7 for the parts outside the CDR3, the full variable domain is ETGVTQSPTHLIKTRGQQVTLRCSSQSGHNTVSWYQQALGQGPQFIFQYYREEENGRGNFPPRFSGLQFPNYSSELNVNALELDDSALYLCASSLAGTTFSYEQYFGPGTRLTVT.

Notes on this clone: This specimen includes other DNA sequences encoding the same CDR3. J is TRBJ2-2 and V is TRBV6-5, with D possibly TRBD2 on 5 matching bases. CDR3 length: 15 amino acids. Germline assignment: CDR1 MNHEY and CDR2 SVGAGI. V was cut by 0 bases and J by 5 bases, with 10 bases left in between. Here the CDR3 DNA reads TGTGCCAGCAGTTACTCTAGCGCCCTTACCGGGGAGCTGTTTTTT. Protein sequence: CASSYSSALTGELFF.

J is TRBJ1-3 and V is TRBV28; D uncertain. Trimming pared 6 bases from V and 0 bases from J, leaving 6 bases between. Germline CDR1 is MDHEN and CDR2 is SYDVKM. There are 13 residues in the CDR3. This chain's CDR3 is CASRWVSGNTIYF. The CDR3 region has the DNA TGTGCCAGCAGATGGGTCTCTGGAAACACCATATATTTT.

The table lists this clone with a few counts. This chain connects TRBV6-2 or TRBV6-3 to TRBJ2-2, with 11 bases aligning to TRBD1. Trimming removed 6 bases from V and 12 bases from J; junction bases left unmatched: 6. This CDR3 spans 13 amino acids. Germline CDR1 MNHEY, CDR2 SVGEGT. In nucleotides, the CDR3 is TGTGCCAGCAGCCCGGGACAGGGGGTTAAGCTGTTTTTT. Its protein is CASSPGQGVKLFF.